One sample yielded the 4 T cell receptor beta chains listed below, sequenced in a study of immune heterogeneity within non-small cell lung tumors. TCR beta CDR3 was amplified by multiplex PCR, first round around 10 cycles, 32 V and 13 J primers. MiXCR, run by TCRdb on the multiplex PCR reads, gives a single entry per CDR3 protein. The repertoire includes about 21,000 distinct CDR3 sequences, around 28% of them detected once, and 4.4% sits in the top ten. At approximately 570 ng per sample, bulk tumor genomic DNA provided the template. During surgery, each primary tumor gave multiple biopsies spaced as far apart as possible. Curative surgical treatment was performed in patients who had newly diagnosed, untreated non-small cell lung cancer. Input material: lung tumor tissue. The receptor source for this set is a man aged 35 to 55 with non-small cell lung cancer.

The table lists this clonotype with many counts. CDR3 bases: TGTGCCAGCAGCCAGGCAGGGGTAAATGAGCAGTTCTTC. Translating gives CASSQAGVNEQFF. This chain connects TRBV3-1 to TRBJ2-1, with D possibly TRBD1 on 6 matching bases. V gave up 3 bases and J gave up 7 bases, with 10 bases separating them. The CDR3 sequence is 13 residues long. Germline-derived CDR1 and CDR2 are LGHDT and YNNKEL (reference sequence).

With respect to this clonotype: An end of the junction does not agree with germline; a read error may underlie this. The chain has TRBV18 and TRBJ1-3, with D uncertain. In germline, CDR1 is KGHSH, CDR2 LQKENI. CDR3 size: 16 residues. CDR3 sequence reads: CVSSPRVGNSGNTIYF. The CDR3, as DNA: TGTGTCAGCTCACCACGCGTCGGAAACTCTGGAAACACCATATATTTT.

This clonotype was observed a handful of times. The CDR3 nucleotides are TGCAGCGTTGAACAAGGGCTGAACACTGAAGCTTTCTTT. Protein product: CSVEQGLNTEAFF. The chain combines TRBV29-1 with TRBJ1-1; D not resolved. This CDR3 has 13 residues. Germline CDR1 SQVTM, CDR2 ANQGSEA. V was pared by 2 bases and J by 0 bases, with 7 bases between.

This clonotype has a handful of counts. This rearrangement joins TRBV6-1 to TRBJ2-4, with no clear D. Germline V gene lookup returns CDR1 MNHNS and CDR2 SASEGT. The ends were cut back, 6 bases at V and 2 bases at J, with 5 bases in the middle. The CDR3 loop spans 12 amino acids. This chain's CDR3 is CASRGSKNIQYF. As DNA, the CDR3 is TGTGCCAGCAGGGGGTCCAAAAACATTCAGTACTTC.